The T cell receptor (beta chain) under discussion was sequenced for a study of blood T cell repertoires in COVID-19. Overall study: Sites in the United States, Italy and Spain provided acute and convalescent COVID-19 samples.

Per germline, CDR1 KGHDR and CDR2 SFDVKD. V lost 7 bases, J lost 8 bases, and 12 bases stayed unmatched. The CDR3 contains 15 residues. Clones were read by immunoSEQ multiplex PCR, and TCRdb kept only the in-frame ones, dropping some. The sample records approximately 150,000 clones, approximately 81% being singletons. The sequence came from a human donor with acute or convalescent COVID-19. The donor label of this sample is uncertain. Sequences were obtained from peripheral blood. The chain uses TRBV24-1 and TRBJ2-1, with 8 nucleotides matching TRBD2. CDR3 sequence: CATRQGQAGVHEQFF. The CDR3, as DNA: TGTGCCACCAGACAGGGTCAAGCGGGAGTCCATGAGCAGTTCTTC.